Shown below are 30 T cell receptor beta chains from a single sample sequenced in a study of cytomegalovirus exposure and HLA in healthy donors. The PCR ran on 60 Vbeta and 13 Jbeta primers. Some clones are missing from TCRdb's copy, which holds only in-frame ones; the method was immunoSEQ multiplex PCR. The sample records fewer than 150,000 clones, roughly 70% being singletons. The sample consisted of PBMCs. These receptors were taken from a young man in good health and CMV-seronegative.

About this clone: At one end, the junction sequence differs from germline, possibly due to a read error. The chain uses TRBV30 and TRBJ2-2; perhaps TRBD2 as D (5 bases). This CDR3 spans 11 amino acids. Germline CDR1 is GTSNPN and CDR2 is SVGIG (reference sequence). The CDR3 DNA is TGTGCCTGGAAATACACCGGGGAGCTGCTTTTT. It is translated as CAWKYTGELLF. The full variable domain, rest sourced from reference TRBV30 and TRBJ2-2, is SQTIHQWPATLVQPVGSPLSLECTVEGTSNPNLYWYRQAAGRGLQLLFYSVGIGQISSEVPQNLSASRPQDRQFILSSKKLLLSDSGFYLCAWKYTGELLFGEGSRLTVL.

The chain combines TRBV5-1 with TRBJ2-1, with 13 bases identical to TRBD2. This CDR3 spans 15 amino acids. Unmatched junction bases numbered 7, after V lost 4 bases and J lost 9 bases. CDR1 is SGHRS and CDR2 is YFSETQ in the germline V gene. The DNA of the CDR3 is TGCGCCAGCAGCAGACTAGCGGGAGGAAGGAGTGAGCAGTTCTTC. It translates to CASSRLAGGRSEQFF.

The chain combines TRBV9 with TRBJ1-2, with a tentative D call TRBD1 (6 bases). The germline V gene encodes CDR1 SGDLS and CDR2 YYNGEE. The CDR3 covers 15 residues. The V end lost 2 bases, the J end lost 0 bases, and 11 bases lay between the germline ends. CDR3 coding DNA: TGTGCCAGCAGCGTCGCAGGGGACCCTAACTATGGCTACACCTTC. Residues: CASSVAGDPNYGYTF. Looking up the rest from reference TRBV9 and TRBJ1-2 gives the full variable domain: DSGVTQTPKHLITATGQRVTLRCSPRSGDLSVYWYQQSLDQGLQFLIQYYNGEERAKGNILERFSAQQFPDLHSELNLSSLELGDSALYFCASSVAGDPNYGYTFGSGTRLTVV.

The V call is TRBV7-9, the J call TRBJ2-7, with D possibly being TRBD1 (6 bases). Germline V CDR1 and CDR2: SEHNR, FQNEAQ (reference sequence). The CDR3 length is 13 residues. Trimming stripped 4 bases from V and 4 bases from J, with 11 bases between. The CDR3 bases are TGTGCCAGCAGCTCAGGACAGAATTACGAGCAGTACTTC. Its protein product is CASSSGQNYEQYF.

The chain couples TRBV7-2 to TRBJ2-7, with 9 bases identical to TRBD1. This CDR3 spans 14 amino acids. Losses at the gene ends were 2 bases for V and 7 bases for J; bases not matched to a gene: 6. Germline V lookup: CDR1 SGHTA, CDR2 FQGNSA. DNA of the CDR3: TGTGCCAGCAGCTTATCGGGGACAGGGCTAGAGCAGTACTTC. Amino acids: CASSLSGTGLEQYF.

This clone was detected once. The chain employs TRBV5-6 and TRBJ1-1; 9 bases agree with TRBD1. The CDR3 is 17 residues long. Looked up from germline, CDR1 is SGHDT and CDR2 is YYEEEE. V gave up 4 bases and J gave up 0 bases; unmatched junction bases: 10. The CDR3 nucleotides are TGTGCCAGCAGCAGACGACAGGGGGGCACCTTGAACACTGAAGCTTTCTTT. Translating it yields CASSRRQGGTLNTEAFF. The full variable domain, its missing parts supplied by reference TRBV5-6 and TRBJ1-1, is DAGVTQSPTHLIKTRGQQVTLRCSPKSGHDTVSWYQQALGQGPQFIFQYYEEEERQRGNFPDRFSGHQFPNYSSELNVNALLLGDSALYLCASSRRQGGTLNTEAFFGQGTRLTVV.

The V and J genes are TRBV19 and TRBJ2-7, with TRBD2 matching over 7 bases. The CDR3 loop spans 14 amino acids. Per the germline V gene, CDR1 is LNHDA and CDR2 is SQIVND (reference sequence). The V segment lost 6 bases and the J segment 4 bases; nucleotides outside the gene matches: 9. CDR3 sequence (DNA): TGTGCCAGTAGCAAGACTAGCTCCATTTACGAGCAGTACTTC. Protein product: CASSKTSSIYEQYF.

This clone was seen a single time. This chain joins TRBV9 and TRBJ2-3; 7 bases match TRBD2. J was trimmed by 2 bases and V by 3 bases; bases with no gene match: 21. Germline assignment: CDR1 SGDLS and CDR2 YYNGEE. This CDR3 has 20 residues. CDR3 DNA sequence: TGTGCCAGCAGCGGGAAGACTAGCAAAGGCACAATACTCAACACAGATACGCAGTATTTT. It is translated as CASSGKTSKGTILNTDTQYF.

The chain employs TRBV7-3 and TRBJ1-1; TRBD1 aligns across 8 bases. Germline V gene lookup returns CDR1 SGHTA and CDR2 FQGTGA. The CDR3 is made up of 14 amino acids. J lost 3 bases, V lost 5 bases, and 5 bases had no gene match. CDR3 nucleotide sequence: TGTGCCAGCAGCCCGGGGACAGGATACACTGAAGCTTTCTTT. Its translation: CASSPGTGYTEAFF.

V gene TRBV6-6 combines with J gene TRBJ2-7, with TRBD1 as a possible D gene (7 bases). Germline V gives CDR1 MNHNY, CDR2 SVGAGI (reference sequence). Trimming removed 6 bases from V and 3 bases from J, with 18 bases in between. There are 15 residues in the CDR3. This chain's CDR3 is CASRTDRAGNYEQYF. In nucleotides, the CDR3 is TGTGCCAGCAGAACTGACAGGGCGGGGAACTACGAGCAGTACTTC.

V and J are TRBV4-1 and TRBJ2-5; D might be TRBD1 (5 bases). V lost 0 bases and J 1 base, leaving 12 bases between the germline ends. CDR1 is MGHRA and CDR2 is YSYEKL in the germline V gene. The CDR3 consists of 16 residues. Written as DNA, the CDR3 is TGCGCCAGCAGCCAAGATCGTAGGGGCTTCCAAGAGACCCAGTACTTC. Protein: CASSQDRRGFQETQYF.

The chain carries TRBV25-1 and TRBJ1-5; weak D call: TRBD1 (5 bases). V lost 3 bases, J lost 4 bases, and 10 bases lay in between. The germline CDR1 and CDR2 sequences are MGHDK and SYGVNS. The CDR3 has 14 amino acids. The CDR3 loop reads CASSDSGGNQPQHF. In nucleotides, the CDR3 is TGTGCCAGCAGTGACAGCGGGGGGAATCAGCCCCAGCATTTT.

The rearrangement joins TRBV2 to TRBJ1-2; 8 positions match TRBD1. J lost 7 bases, V lost 6 bases, and 7 bases had no gene match. The CDR3 loop spans 13 amino acids. Germline V gene lookup returns CDR1 SNHLY and CDR2 FYNNEI. The CDR3 coding sequence is TGTGCCAGCAGATGGGGGACAGGCGGTGGCTACACCTTC. Translated, it gives CASRWGTGGGYTF.

The chain combines TRBV7-6 with TRBJ1-1; D gene uncertain. Between the trimmed V and J ends, which lost 10 bases and 6 bases, there was a span of 18 bases. This CDR3 region has 13 residues. Germline lookup yields CDR1 SGHVS and CDR2 FNYEAQ. CDR3 bases: TGTGCCACCCGGGAGATTCGGGTCTCTGAAGCTTTCTTT. Translated: CATREIRVSEAFF.

The genes are TRBV28 and TRBJ2-1; 11 positions agree with TRBD2. The CDR3 contains 16 residues. Germline CDR1 MDHEN, CDR2 SYDVKM. Unmatched junction bases numbered 12, after V lost 4 bases and J lost 10 bases. CDR3 in amino acids: CASSSATSGIVKEQFF. The CDR3 DNA sequence: TGTGCCAGCAGTTCCGCGACTAGCGGGATAGTAAAAGAGCAGTTCTTC.

The rearrangement links TRBV5-1 to TRBJ2-7; D is possibly TRBD1 (5 bases). The V end lost 4 bases, the J end lost 5 bases, and 13 bases lay between the germline ends. This CDR3 comprises 13 residues. The germline gives CDR1 SGHRS, CDR2 YFSETQ. The CDR3 reads CASSVRQNHEQYF. Here the CDR3 DNA reads TGCGCCAGCAGCGTAAGACAGAACCACGAGCAGTACTTC.

V is TRBV5-1 and J is TRBJ1-2; 7 bases agree with TRBD1. V shed 7 bases and J 5 bases; nucleotides not matched to a gene: 5. CDR3 length: 12 residues. The germline gives CDR1 SGHRS, CDR2 YFSETQ. CDR3 DNA sequence: TGCGCCAGCCAGGGGGTCGGGTATGGCTACACCTTC. Amino acid sequence: CASQGVGYGYTF.

This chain links TRBV4-1 with TRBJ1-5, with unresolved D. The germline gives CDR1 MGHRA, CDR2 YSYEKL. The CDR3 is 9 residues long. V lost 7 bases and J lost 7, with 2 bases in between. In DNA, the CDR3 is TGCGCCAGCATACAGCCCCAGCATTTT. The encoded protein is CASIQPQHF.

The chain links TRBV5-1 to TRBJ1-2; D unresolved. V was trimmed by 0 bases and J by 0 bases, leaving 6 bases between them. There are 14 residues in the CDR3. CDR1 and CDR2 (germline): SGHRS, YFSETQ. The CDR3 bases are TGCGCCAGCAGCTTGGCCTCAGCTAACTATGGCTACACCTTC. Amino acid sequence: CASSLASANYGYTF.

This clone was observed a few times. The conserved phenylalanine or tryptophan normally closing the CDR3 is absent here, so this likely arose from a read error. The genes are TRBV15 and TRBJ1-5; 11 bases agree with TRBD1. Germline V CDR1 and CDR2: LNHNV, YYDKDF (reference sequence). The CDR3 covers 17 residues. V lost 3 bases and J lost 6; bases outside the gene matches: 10. The CDR3 bases are TGTGCCACCAGCAGGAGACTCGGGACAGGGGGTAGTCAGCCCCAGCATGTT. This encodes CATSRRLGTGGSQPQHV.

This sequence joins TRBV9 and TRBJ1-5; D is perhaps TRBD1 (5 bases). This CDR3 is built from 14 residues. Germline loops: CDR1 SGDLS, CDR2 YYNGEE. V was clipped by 3 bases and J by 1 base, with 8 bases between them. This chain's CDR3 is CASSAAGSNQPQHF. Written as DNA, the CDR3 is TGTGCCAGCAGCGCGGCAGGGAGCAATCAGCCCCAGCATTTT.

The chain combines TRBV6-6 with TRBJ2-2; D unclear. The V gene lost 1 base and the J gene lost 3 bases, with 12 bases spanning the gap. The CDR3 contains 16 residues. CDR1 is MNHNY, CDR2 SVGAGI, per germline (reference sequence). DNA for the CDR3: TGTGCCAGCAGTTACTTCAGAGGCCCGGACACCGGGGAGCTGTTTTTT. This encodes CASSYFRGPDTGELFF.

This clone was detected only a few times. J is TRBJ1-5 and V is TRBV19; 8 positions match TRBD1. Germline V gives CDR1 LNHDA, CDR2 SQIVND (reference sequence). This CDR3 has 15 residues. Trimming removed 5 bases from V and 2 bases from J; junction bases left unmatched: 5. In nucleotides, the CDR3 is TGTGCCAGTAGTTTGACAGGGGTGGGCAATCAGCCCCAGCATTTT. Translation: CASSLTGVGNQPQHF.

This rearrangement joins TRBV9 to TRBJ2-7, with 10 bases lining up with TRBD1. The trim removed 3 bases at V and 12 bases at J, leaving 9 bases unmatched. Germline lookup yields CDR1 SGDLS and CDR2 YYNGEE. The length of the CDR3 is 13 residues. CDR3 residues: CASSGEGQGRLYF. CDR3 coding DNA: TGTGCCAGCAGCGGGGAGGGACAGGGGAGGCTGTACTTC.

In DNA, the CDR3 is TGCGCCAGCAGTCAAGCCCCGAGCTTTACCAGGGGCCATAGCAATCAGCCCCAGCATTTT. It codes for CASSQAPSFTRGHSNQPQHF. The V call is TRBV23-1, the J call TRBJ1-5; D possibly corresponds to TRBD1 (6 bases). TRBV23-1 falls under the ORF class, with uncertain function. V was trimmed by 2 bases and J by 0 bases, leaving 23 bases between them. The CDR3 covers 20 residues.

The chain combines TRBV7-6 with TRBJ2-2; D is uncertain. This CDR3 region has 16 residues. Trimming removed 2 bases from V and 3 bases from J, with 13 bases in between. Germline-derived CDR1 and CDR2 are SGHVS and FNYEAQ. CDR3 in amino acids: CASSLFGTEHTGELFF. CDR3 nucleotides: TGTGCCAGCAGCTTATTCGGTACAGAGCACACCGGGGAGCTGTTTTTT.

This chain connects TRBV11-3 to TRBJ2-7; TRBD2 aligns across 8 bases. V trimming: 2 bases; J trimming: 3 bases; junction bases outside the gene matches: 6. Per the germline V gene, CDR1 is SGHNT and CDR2 is YENEEA. The length of the CDR3 is 15 residues. CDR3 coding DNA: TGTGCCAGCAGCTTATCGGGTCGGGAGGGCTACGAGCAGTACTTC. It specifies CASSLSGREGYEQYF.

The gene calls are TRBV2 and TRBJ1-1; D remains ambiguous. Germline values: CDR1 SNHLY, CDR2 FYNNEI. The CDR3 extends over 15 amino acids. V was pared by 7 bases and J by 4 bases, with 19 bases between. The CDR3 bases are TGTGCCAGCATCCCCCATTCCGGGGAAAGCACTGAAGCTTTCTTT. Its translation: CASIPHSGESTEAFF.

The chain carries TRBV5-5 and TRBJ1-5, with D tentatively TRBD1 (5 bases). Germline V gene lookup returns CDR1 SGHKS and CDR2 YYEKEE (reference sequence). The CDR3 totals 15 residues. Between the trimmed V and J ends, which lost 1 base and 6 bases, there was a span of 14 bases. The CDR3, as DNA: TGTGCCAGCAGCTTGACGGGGGGAAAGGGTCAGCCCCAGCATTTT. It encodes CASSLTGGKGQPQHF. Combining the CDR3 with reference TRBV5-5 and TRBJ1-5 gives the whole variable domain DAGVTQSPTHLIKTRGQQVTLRCSPISGHKSVSWYQQVLGQGPQFIFQYYEKEERGRGNFPDRFSARQFPNYSSELNVNALLLGDSALYLCASSLTGGKGQPQHFGDGTRLSIL.

The sample holds a few counts of this clone. The chain has TRBV10-1 and TRBJ2-1; weak D call: TRBD2 (8 bases). V shed 11 bases and J shed 4 bases, with 27 bases lying between them. The CDR3 sequence is 17 residues long. Germline V gene lookup returns CDR1 WNHNN and CDR2 SYGVQD (reference sequence). The CDR3 sequence is CAGSGTGGGFPYNEQFF. CDR3 DNA sequence: TGCGCCGGCTCGGGTACGGGAGGGGGCTTTCCTTACAATGAGCAGTTCTTC.